The 19 T cell receptor beta chains below were found in one sample sequenced in a study of cytomegalovirus exposure and HLA in healthy donors. In the PCR, 60 Vbeta and 13 Jbeta primers were used. The method was immunoSEQ multiplex PCR; TCRdb's version includes in-frame clones alone and lacks a portion of them. The sample shows 130,000 or so clones, 75% to 80% of them seen only once. The sequencing input was PBMCs. The receptors were sampled from a female donor in good health and CMV-seronegative.

The rearrangement joins TRBV5-1 to TRBJ1-1; possible D gene TRBD1, 5 bases. Germline V gene lookup returns CDR1 SGHRS and CDR2 YFSETQ. CDR3 length equals 15 residues. V lost 4 bases to trimming and J lost 0 bases, with 13 bases between them. CDR3 sequence (DNA): TGCGCCAGCAGCCGGGGGGTGGGCTTGAACACTGAAGCTTTCTTT. Encoded protein: CASSRGVGLNTEAFF.

This chain joins TRBV5-1 and TRBJ2-3; TRBD1 matches at 10 bases. The CDR3 is 17 residues long. V was clipped by 4 bases and J by 0 bases; unmatched bases: 8. Germline V lookup: CDR1 SGHRS, CDR2 YFSETQ. CDR3 residues: CASSRSDRGLSTDTQYF. The CDR3 bases are TGCGCCAGCAGCCGATCGGACAGGGGGTTAAGCACAGATACGCAGTATTTT.

To note about this clone: The junction departs from germline at one end; a sequencing error may be responsible. The chain recombines TRBV5-1 with TRBJ1-1, with 7 bases that match TRBD1. Germline CDR1 is SGHRS and CDR2 is YFSETQ. The CDR3 has 13 amino acids. This CDR3 reads CASSLTGDTETFF. DNA of the CDR3: TGCGCCAGCAGCTTGACAGGGGACACTGAAACTTTCTTT. Together with reference TRBV5-1 and TRBJ1-1, the CDR3 gives the full variable domain: KAGVTQTPRYLIKTRGQQVTLSCSPISGHRSVSWYQQTPGQGLQFLFEYFSETQRNKGNFPGRFSGRQFSNSRSEMNVSTLELGDSALYLCASSLTGDTETFFGQGTRLTVV.

The chain couples TRBV9 to TRBJ1-2, with TRBD1 identical over 7 bases. Losses at the gene ends were 6 bases for V and 5 bases for J; bases not matched to a gene: 13. The germline V gene encodes CDR1 SGDLS and CDR2 YYNGEE. This CDR3 has 15 amino acids. CDR3 sequence reads: CASTNDAGQAYGYTF. DNA of the CDR3: TGTGCCAGCACCAATGACGCCGGACAGGCGTATGGCTACACCTTC. Based on the CDR3 plus reference TRBV9 and TRBJ1-2, the full variable domain is DSGVTQTPKHLITATGQRVTLRCSPRSGDLSVYWYQQSLDQGLQFLIQYYNGEERAKGNILERFSAQQFPDLHSELNLSSLELGDSALYFCASTNDAGQAYGYTFGSGTRLTVV.

V gene TRBV6-6 combines with J gene TRBJ1-3, with D unresolved. V was clipped by 3 bases and J by 0 bases, with 9 bases between them. The CDR3 totals 15 residues. CDR1 is MNHNY and CDR2 is SVGAGI in the germline V gene (reference sequence). The CDR3 loop reads CASSYLAGSGNTIYF. CDR3 nucleotides: TGTGCCAGCAGTTATCTCGCCGGCTCTGGAAACACCATATATTTT.

V gene TRBV10-3 combines with J gene TRBJ1-1; 9 bases map to TRBD1. The J segment lost 1 base and the V segment lost 3 bases, leaving 3 bases of the junction unmatched. The CDR3 loop spans 15 amino acids. CDR1 and CDR2 (germline): ENHRY, SYGVKD. The CDR3 bases are TGTGCCATCAGTGACCTGGGACAGGGGAACACTGAAGCTTTCTTT. Its protein product is CAISDLGQGNTEAFF.

The chain's CDR3 is CASSPSPFGHMNTEAFF. DNA of the CDR3: TGTGCCAGCAGCCCTTCCCCCTTTGGACACATGAACACTGAAGCTTTCTTT. The rearrangement joins TRBV28 to TRBJ1-1, with D possibly matching TRBD1 (5 bases). Looked up from germline, CDR1 is MDHEN and CDR2 is SYDVKM. The CDR3 totals 17 residues. Trimming removed 6 bases at V and 0 bases at J, with 20 bases between.

The chain joins TRBV15 to TRBJ2-7, with 8 bases lining up with TRBD1. V was clipped by 6 bases and J by 2 bases; unmatched bases: 3. Germline loops: CDR1 LNHNV, CDR2 YYDKDF (reference sequence). This CDR3 region has 13 residues. The CDR3 loop is CATRETGAYEQYF. The CDR3 DNA sequence: TGTGCCACCAGGGAGACAGGGGCCTACGAGCAGTACTTC.

The chain carries TRBV5-6 and TRBJ2-7, with 7 bases lining up with TRBD2. The V gene's germline CDR1 is SGHDT and CDR2 YYEEEE. The CDR3 sequence is 13 residues long. The ends lost 3 bases at V and 7 bases at J; junction bases unmatched: 7. CDR3 nucleotides: TGTGCCAGCAGCTCTCTAAACGGGGGGGAGCAGTACTTC. Translation: CASSSLNGGEQYF.

V gene TRBV5-1 combines with J gene TRBJ2-3; D may be TRBD2 (6 bases). V dropped 1 base and J dropped 5 bases, with 8 bases sitting between them. CDR1 and CDR2 (germline): SGHRS, YFSETQ. The CDR3 is 13 residues long. The CDR3 spells CASSLRRGDTQYF. CDR3 nucleotide sequence: TGCGCCAGCAGCTTGCGGAGGGGAGATACGCAGTATTTT.

The chain links TRBV19 to TRBJ1-2, with D possibly matching TRBD1 (6 bases). CDR1 is LNHDA, CDR2 SQIVND, per germline (reference sequence). This CDR3 has 17 residues. Trimming stripped 5 bases from V and 0 bases from J, with 19 bases between. CDR3 sequence (DNA): TGTGCCAGTAGTTTAAAACAGGGCTCAGAAGCTAACTATGGCTACACCTTC. Amino acids: CASSLKQGSEANYGYTF.

V and J are TRBV2 and TRBJ2-5, with 8 bases identical to TRBD1. This CDR3 region has 13 residues. Per germline, CDR1 SNHLY and CDR2 FYNNEI. V gave up 8 bases and J gave up 5 bases; unmatched junction bases: 7. CDR3 sequence (DNA): TGTGCCAGCCATTACACAGGGGGGGAGACCCAGTACTTC. Amino acid sequence: CASHYTGGETQYF. Supplemented by reference TRBV2 and TRBJ2-5, the full variable domain reads EPEVTQTPSHQVTQMGQEVILRCVPISNHLYFYWYRQILGQKVEFLVSFYNNEISEKSEIFDDQFSVERPDGSNFTLKIRSTKLEDSAMYFCASHYTGGETQYFGPGTRLLVL.

J is TRBJ2-2 and V is TRBV5-4; 11 nucleotides match TRBD2. The CDR3 covers 16 residues. Germline assignment: CDR1 SGHNT and CDR2 YYREEE (reference sequence). The J segment lost 3 bases and the V segment lost 4 bases, leaving 5 bases of the junction unmatched. In DNA form, the CDR3 reads TGTGCCAGCAGCCTTGAGGGACTAGCGGACACCGGGGAGCTGTTTTTT. It encodes CASSLEGLADTGELFF.

The chain is built from TRBV6-5 and TRBJ2-2, with D possibly being TRBD1 (6 bases). This CDR3 has 16 amino acids. Germline CDR1 and CDR2: MNHEY and SVGAGI. V lost 4 bases to trimming and J lost 6 bases, with 18 bases between them. Written as DNA, the CDR3 is TGTGCCAGCAGTTTCTATAGAGACAGGACCTCCGGGGAGCTGTTTTTT. Amino acids: CASSFYRDRTSGELFF.

The chain joins TRBV5-1 to TRBJ2-7; 10 bases are shared with TRBD2. Germline V lookup: CDR1 SGHRS, CDR2 YFSETQ. The trim removed 7 bases at V and 0 bases at J, leaving 4 bases unmatched. This CDR3 has 14 amino acids. The CDR3 bases are TGCGCCAGCGGTACTAGCGGGAACTCCTACGAGCAGTACTTC. It translates to CASGTSGNSYEQYF.

This clone appeared once. The rearrangement joins TRBV27 to TRBJ1-1, with unresolved D. This CDR3 has 14 residues. V lost 4 bases, J lost 6 bases, and 15 bases lay in between. The V gene's germline CDR1 is MNHEY and CDR2 SMNVEV (reference sequence). CDR3: CASSWLQGSSEAFF. The DNA for the CDR3 is TGTGCCAGCAGTTGGCTCCAAGGGAGTTCTGAAGCTTTCTTT.

The chain recombines TRBV5-8 with TRBJ2-3; 9 bases match TRBD1. Germline-derived CDR1 and CDR2 are SGHTS and YDEGEE. Trimming removed 4 bases from V and 2 bases from J; junction bases left unmatched: 8. This CDR3 region has 16 residues. CDR3 coding DNA: TGTGCCAGCAGCACCGGACAGGGGATCATCACAGATACGCAGTATTTT. Protein: CASSTGQGIITDTQYF.

V usage is TRBV11-3 and J usage is TRBJ2-5; a possible D gene is TRBD2 (6 bases). The CDR3 covers 15 residues. Germline values: CDR1 SGHNT, CDR2 YENEEA. V shed 6 bases and J shed 11 bases, with 25 bases lying between them. The CDR3: CASSRGEVGGSRQYF. In DNA, the CDR3 is TGTGCCAGCAGTCGCGGCGAGGTCGGGGGATCGAGGCAGTACTTC.

The genes are TRBV5-1 and TRBJ1-2; D perhaps matches TRBD1 (5 bases). This CDR3 region has 14 residues. V was trimmed by 3 bases and J by 5 bases, leaving 14 bases between them. The germline V gene has CDR1 SGHRS and CDR2 YFSETQ. The CDR3 region is CASSSEQGRYGYTF. The CDR3 DNA is TGCGCCAGCAGCTCCGAGCAGGGTCGGTATGGCTACACCTTC.